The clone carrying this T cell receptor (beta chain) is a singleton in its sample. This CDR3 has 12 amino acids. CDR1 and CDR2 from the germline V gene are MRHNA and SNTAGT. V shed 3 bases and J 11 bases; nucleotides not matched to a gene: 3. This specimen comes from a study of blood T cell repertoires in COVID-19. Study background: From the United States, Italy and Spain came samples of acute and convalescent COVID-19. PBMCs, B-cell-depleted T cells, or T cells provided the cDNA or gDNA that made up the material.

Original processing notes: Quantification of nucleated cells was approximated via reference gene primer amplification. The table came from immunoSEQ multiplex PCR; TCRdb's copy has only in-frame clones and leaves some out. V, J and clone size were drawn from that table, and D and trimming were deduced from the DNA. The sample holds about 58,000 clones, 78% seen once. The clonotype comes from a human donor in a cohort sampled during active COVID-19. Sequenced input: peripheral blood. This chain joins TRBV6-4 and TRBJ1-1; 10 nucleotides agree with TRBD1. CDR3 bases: TGTGCCAGCAGTGAAGTGGACAGGGGGGCTTTCTTT. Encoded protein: CASSEVDRGAFF.